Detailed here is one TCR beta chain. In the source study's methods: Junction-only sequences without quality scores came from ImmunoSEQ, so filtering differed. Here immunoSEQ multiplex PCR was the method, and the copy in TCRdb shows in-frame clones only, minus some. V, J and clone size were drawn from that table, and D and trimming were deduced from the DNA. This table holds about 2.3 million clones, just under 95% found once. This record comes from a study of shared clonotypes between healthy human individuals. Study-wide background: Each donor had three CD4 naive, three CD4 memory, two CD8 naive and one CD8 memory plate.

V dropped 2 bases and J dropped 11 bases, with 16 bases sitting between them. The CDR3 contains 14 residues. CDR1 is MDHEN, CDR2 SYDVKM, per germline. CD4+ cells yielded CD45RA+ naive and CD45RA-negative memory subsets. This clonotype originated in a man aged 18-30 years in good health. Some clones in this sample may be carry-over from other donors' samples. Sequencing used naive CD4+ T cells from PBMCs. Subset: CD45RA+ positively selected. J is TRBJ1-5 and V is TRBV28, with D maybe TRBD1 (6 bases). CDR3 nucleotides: TGTGCCAGCAGTTTAGGAGGGGGGGGAGTGTCCCAGCATTTT. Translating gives CASSLGGGGVSQHF.